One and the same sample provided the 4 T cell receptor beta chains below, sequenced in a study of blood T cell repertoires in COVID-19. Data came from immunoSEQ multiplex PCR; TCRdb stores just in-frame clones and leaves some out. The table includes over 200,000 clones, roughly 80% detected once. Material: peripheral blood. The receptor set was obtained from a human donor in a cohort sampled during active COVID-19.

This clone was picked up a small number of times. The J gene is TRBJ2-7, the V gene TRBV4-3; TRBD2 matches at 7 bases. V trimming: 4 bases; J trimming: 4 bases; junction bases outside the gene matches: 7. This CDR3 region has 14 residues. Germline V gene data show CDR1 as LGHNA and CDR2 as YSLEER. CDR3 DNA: TGCGCCAGCAGCCCTAGCTTCGGGGGGTACGAGCAGTACTTC. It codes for CASSPSFGGYEQYF.

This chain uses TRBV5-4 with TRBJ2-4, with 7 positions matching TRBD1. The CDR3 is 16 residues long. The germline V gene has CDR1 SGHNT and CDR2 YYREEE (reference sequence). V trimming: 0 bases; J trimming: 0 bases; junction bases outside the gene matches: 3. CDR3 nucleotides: TGTGCCAGCAGCTTGGGGACAGGACTAGCCAAAAACATTCAGTACTTC. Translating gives CASSLGTGLAKNIQYF. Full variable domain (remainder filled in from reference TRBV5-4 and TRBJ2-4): ETGVTQSPTHLIKTRGQQVTLRCSSQSGHNTVSWYQQALGQGPQFIFQYYREEENGRGNFPPRFSGLQFPNYSSELNVNALELDDSALYLCASSLGTGLAKNIQYFGAGTRLSVL.

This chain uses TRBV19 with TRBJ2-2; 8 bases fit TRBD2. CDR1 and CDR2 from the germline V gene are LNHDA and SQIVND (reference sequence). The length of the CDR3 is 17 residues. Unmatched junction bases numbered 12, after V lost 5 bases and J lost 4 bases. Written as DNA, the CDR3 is TGTGCCAGTAGTCCCCTGGGAAGCGGGAGAGGCACCGGGGAGCTGTTTTTT. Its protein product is CASSPLGSGRGTGELFF. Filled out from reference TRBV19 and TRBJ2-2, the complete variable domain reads DGGITQSPKYLFRKEGQNVTLSCEQNLNHDAMYWYRQDPGQGLRLIYYSQIVNDFQKGDIAEGYSVSREKKESFPLTVTSAQKNPTAFYLCASSPLGSGRGTGELFFGEGSRLTVL.

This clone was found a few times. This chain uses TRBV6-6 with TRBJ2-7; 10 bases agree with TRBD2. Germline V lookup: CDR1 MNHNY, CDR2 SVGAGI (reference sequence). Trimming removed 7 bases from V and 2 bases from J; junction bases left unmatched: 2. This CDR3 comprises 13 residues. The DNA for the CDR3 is TGTGCCAGCACTAGCGGGAGTACCTACGAGCAGTACTTC. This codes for CASTSGSTYEQYF.